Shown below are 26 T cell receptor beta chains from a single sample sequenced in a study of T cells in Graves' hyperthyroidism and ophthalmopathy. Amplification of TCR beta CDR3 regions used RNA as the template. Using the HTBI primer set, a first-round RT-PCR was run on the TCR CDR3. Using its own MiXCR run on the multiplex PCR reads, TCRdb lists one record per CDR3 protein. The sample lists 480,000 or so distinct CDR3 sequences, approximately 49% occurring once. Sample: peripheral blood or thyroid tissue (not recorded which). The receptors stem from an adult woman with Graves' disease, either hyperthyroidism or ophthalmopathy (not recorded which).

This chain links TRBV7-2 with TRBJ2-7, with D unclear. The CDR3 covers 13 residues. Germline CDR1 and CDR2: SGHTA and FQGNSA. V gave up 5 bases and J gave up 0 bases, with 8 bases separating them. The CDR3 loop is CASSMSISYEQYF. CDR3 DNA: TGTGCCAGCAGCATGAGCATCTCCTACGAGCAGTACTTC.

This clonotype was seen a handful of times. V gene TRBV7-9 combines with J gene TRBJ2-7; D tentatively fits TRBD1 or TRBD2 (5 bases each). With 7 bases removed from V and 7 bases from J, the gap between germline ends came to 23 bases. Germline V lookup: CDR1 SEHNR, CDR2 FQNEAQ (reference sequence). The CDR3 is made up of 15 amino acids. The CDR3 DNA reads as TGTGCCAGCATGGGCGACAGTCCCGTCCGAGGGGAGCAGTACTTC. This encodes CASMGDSPVRGEQYF.

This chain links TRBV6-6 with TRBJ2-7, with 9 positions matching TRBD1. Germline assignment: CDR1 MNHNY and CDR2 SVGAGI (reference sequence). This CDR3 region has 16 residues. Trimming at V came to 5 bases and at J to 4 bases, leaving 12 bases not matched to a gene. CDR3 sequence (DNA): TGTGCCAGCAGTCCTCACCGCGGGACAGGGATTTACGAGCAGTACTTC. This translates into CASSPHRGTGIYEQYF.

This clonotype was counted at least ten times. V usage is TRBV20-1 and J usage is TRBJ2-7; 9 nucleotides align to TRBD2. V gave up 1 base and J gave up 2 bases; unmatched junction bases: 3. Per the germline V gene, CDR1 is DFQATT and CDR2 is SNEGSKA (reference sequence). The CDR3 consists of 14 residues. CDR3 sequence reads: CSARVSGSTYEQYF. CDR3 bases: TGCAGTGCTAGAGTTAGCGGGAGTACCTACGAGCAGTACTTC.

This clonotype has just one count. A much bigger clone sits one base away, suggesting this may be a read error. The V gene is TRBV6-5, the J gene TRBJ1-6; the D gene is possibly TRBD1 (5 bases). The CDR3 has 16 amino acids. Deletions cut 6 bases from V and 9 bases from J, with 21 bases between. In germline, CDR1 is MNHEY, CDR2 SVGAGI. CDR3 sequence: CASSPGISGGSSPLHF. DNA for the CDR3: TGTGCCAGCAGCCCAGGGATATCCGGAGGGAGTTCACCCCTCCACTTT.

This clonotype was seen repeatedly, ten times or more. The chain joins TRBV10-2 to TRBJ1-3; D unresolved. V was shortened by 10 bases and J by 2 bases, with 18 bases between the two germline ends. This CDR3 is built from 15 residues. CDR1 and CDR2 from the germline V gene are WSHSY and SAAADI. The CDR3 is CATKGYAGTGNTIYF. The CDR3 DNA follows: TGCGCCACAAAGGGCTATGCGGGGACTGGAAACACCATATATTTT.

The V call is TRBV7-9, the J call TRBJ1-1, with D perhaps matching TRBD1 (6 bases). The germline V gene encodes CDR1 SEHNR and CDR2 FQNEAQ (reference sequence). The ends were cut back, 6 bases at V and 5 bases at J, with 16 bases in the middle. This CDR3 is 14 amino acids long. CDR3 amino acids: CASSSQGGGTEAFF. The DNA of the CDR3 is TGTGCCAGCAGTTCACAGGGCGGCGGGACTGAAGCTTTCTTT. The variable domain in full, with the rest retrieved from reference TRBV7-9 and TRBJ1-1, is DTGVSQNPRHKITKRGQNVTFRCDPISEHNRLYWYRQTLGQGPEFLTYFQNEAQLEKSRLLSDRFSAERPKGSFSTLEIQRTEQGDSAMYLCASSSQGGGTEAFFGQGTRLTVV.

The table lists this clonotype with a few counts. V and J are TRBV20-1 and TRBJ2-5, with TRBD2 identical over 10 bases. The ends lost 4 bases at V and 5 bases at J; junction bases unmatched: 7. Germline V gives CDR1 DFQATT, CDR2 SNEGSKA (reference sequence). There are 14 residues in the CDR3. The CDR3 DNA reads TGCAGTGCTACCGGACTAGCGGTGGGGGAGACCCAGTACTTC. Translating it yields CSATGLAVGETQYF.

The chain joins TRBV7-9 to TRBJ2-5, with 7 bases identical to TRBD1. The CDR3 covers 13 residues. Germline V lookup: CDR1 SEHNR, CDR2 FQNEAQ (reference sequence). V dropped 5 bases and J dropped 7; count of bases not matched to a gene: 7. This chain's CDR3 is CASSPTGDVTQYF. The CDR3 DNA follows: TGTGCCAGCAGCCCCACAGGGGACGTGACCCAGTACTTC. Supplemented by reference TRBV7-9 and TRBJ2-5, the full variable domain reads DTGVSQNPRHKITKRGQNVTFRCDPISEHNRLYWYRQTLGQGPEFLTYFQNEAQLEKSRLLSDRFSAERPKGSFSTLEIQRTEQGDSAMYLCASSPTGDVTQYFGPGTRLLVL.

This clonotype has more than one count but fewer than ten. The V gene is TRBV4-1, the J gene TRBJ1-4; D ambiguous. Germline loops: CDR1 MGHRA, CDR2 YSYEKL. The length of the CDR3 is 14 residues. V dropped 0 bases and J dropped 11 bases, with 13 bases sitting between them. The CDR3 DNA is TGCGCCAGCAGCCAAGATATAACAAATCGGAAACTGTTTTTT. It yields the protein CASSQDITNRKLFF.

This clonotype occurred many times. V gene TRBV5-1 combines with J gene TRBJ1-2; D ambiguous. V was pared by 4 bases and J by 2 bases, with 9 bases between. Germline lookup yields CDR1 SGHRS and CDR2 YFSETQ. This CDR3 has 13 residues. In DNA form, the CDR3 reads TGCGCCAGCAGCATGACTCTCAACTATGGCTACACCTTC. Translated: CASSMTLNYGYTF.

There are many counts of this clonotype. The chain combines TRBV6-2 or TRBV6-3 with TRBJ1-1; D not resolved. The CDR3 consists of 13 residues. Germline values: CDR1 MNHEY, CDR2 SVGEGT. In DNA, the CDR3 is TGTGCGACACGGGGTAACCAGAACACTGAAGCTTTCTTT. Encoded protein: CATRGNQNTEAFF.

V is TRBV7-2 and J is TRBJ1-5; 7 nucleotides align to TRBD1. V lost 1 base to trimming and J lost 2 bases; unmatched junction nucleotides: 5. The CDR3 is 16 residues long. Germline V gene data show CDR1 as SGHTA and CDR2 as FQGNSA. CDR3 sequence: CASSLVHRGGNQPQHF. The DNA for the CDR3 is TGTGCCAGCAGCTTAGTTCACAGGGGAGGCAATCAGCCCCAGCATTTT.

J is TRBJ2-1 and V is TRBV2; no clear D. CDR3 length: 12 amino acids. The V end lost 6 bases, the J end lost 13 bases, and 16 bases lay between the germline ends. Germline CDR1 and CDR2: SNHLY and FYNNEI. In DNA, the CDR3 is TGTGCCAGCAGAGGCCAGAAAAACATTCAGTTCTTC. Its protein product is CASRGQKNIQFF.

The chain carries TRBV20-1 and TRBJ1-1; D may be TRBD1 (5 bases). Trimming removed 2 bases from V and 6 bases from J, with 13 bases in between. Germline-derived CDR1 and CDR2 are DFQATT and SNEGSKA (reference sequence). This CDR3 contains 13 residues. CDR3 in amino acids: CSARPRGVAEAFF. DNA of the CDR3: TGCAGTGCTAGACCTCGGGGGGTAGCTGAAGCTTTCTTT.

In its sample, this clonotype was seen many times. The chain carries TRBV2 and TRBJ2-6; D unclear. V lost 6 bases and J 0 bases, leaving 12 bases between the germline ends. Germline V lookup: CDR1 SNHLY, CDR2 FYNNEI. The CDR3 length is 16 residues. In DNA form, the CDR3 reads TGTGCCAGCAGCGTCTACACCGGCTCTGGGGCCAACGTCCTGACTTTC. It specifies CASSVYTGSGANVLTF.

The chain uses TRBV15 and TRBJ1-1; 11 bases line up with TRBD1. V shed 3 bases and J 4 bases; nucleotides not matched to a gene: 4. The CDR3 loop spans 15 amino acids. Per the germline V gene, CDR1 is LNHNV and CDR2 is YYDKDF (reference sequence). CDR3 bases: TGTGCCACCAGCAGCGAGGACAGGGGGCGCACTGAAGCTTTCTTT. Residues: CATSSEDRGRTEAFF.

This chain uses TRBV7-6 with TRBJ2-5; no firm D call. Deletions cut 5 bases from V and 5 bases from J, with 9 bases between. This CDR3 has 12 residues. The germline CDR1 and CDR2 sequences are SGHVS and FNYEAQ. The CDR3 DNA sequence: TGTGCCAGCAGCGACCTCCCGGAGACCCAGTACTTC. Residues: CASSDLPETQYF.

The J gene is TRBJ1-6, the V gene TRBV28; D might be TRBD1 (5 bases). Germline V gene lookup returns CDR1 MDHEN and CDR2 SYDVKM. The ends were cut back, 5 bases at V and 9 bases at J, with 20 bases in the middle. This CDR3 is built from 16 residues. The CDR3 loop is CASSKPRLLRGSPLHF. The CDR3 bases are TGTGCCAGCAGTAAGCCCAGGCTTCTAAGGGGTTCACCCCTCCACTTT.

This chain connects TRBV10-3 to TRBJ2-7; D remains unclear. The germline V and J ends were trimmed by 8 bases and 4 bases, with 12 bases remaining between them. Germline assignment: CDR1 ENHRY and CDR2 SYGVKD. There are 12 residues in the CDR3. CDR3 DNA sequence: TGTGCCATCTCCCAGGTTTTGTACGAGCAGTACTTC. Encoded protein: CAISQVLYEQYF.

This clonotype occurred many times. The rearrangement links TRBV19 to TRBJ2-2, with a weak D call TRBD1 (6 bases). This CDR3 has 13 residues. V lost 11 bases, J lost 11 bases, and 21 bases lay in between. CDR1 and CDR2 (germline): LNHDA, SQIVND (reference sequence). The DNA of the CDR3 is TGTGCCTCAGGGGTACTGGGCGGTTCTGAGCTGTTTTTT. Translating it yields CASGVLGGSELFF.

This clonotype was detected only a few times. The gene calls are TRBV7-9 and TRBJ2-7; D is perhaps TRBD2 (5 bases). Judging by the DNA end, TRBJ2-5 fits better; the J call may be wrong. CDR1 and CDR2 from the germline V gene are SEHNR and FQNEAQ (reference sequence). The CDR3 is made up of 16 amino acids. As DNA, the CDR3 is TGTGCCAGCAGCTTATTCGTCTTGAGGGCCCAAGAGACCCAGTACTTC. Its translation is CASSLFVLRAQETQYF.

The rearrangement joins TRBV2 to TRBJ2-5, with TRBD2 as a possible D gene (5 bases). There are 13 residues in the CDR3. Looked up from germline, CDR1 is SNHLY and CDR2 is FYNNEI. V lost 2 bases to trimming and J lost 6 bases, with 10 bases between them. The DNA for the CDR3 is TGTGCCAGCAGTGAAAGCAACGGGAAGACCCAGTACTTC. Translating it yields CASSESNGKTQYF.

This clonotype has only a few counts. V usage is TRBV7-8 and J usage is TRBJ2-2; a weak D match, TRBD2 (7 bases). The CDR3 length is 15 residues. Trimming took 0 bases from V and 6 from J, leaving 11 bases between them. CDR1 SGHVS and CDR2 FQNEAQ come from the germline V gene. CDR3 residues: CASSLAGGAAGELFF. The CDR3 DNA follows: TGTGCCAGCAGCTTAGCGGGGGGGGCCGCCGGGGAGCTGTTTTTT.

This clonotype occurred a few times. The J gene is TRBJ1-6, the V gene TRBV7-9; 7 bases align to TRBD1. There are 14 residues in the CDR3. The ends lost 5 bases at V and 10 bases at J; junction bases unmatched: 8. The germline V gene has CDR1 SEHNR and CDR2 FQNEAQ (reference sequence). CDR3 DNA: TGTGCCAGCAGCCACCGGGACAGCAGGTCACCCCTCCACTTT. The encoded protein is CASSHRDSRSPLHF.

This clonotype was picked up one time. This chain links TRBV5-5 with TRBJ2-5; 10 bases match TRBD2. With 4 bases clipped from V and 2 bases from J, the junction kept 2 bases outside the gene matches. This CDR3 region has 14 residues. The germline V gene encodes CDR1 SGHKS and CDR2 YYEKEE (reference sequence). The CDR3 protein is CASSKLAGQETQYF. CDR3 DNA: TGTGCCAGCAGCAAACTAGCGGGGCAAGAGACCCAGTACTTC. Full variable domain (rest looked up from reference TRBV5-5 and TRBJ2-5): DAGVTQSPTHLIKTRGQQVTLRCSPISGHKSVSWYQQVLGQGPQFIFQYYEKEERGRGNFPDRFSARQFPNYSSELNVNALLLGDSALYLCASSKLAGQETQYFGPGTRLLVL.